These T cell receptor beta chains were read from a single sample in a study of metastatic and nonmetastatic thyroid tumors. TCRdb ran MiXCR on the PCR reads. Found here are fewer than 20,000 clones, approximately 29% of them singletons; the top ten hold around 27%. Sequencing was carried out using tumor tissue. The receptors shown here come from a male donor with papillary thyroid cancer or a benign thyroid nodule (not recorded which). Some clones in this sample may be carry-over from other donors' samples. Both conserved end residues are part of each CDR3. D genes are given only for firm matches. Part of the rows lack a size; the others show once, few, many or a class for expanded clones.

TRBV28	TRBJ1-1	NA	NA	TGTGCCAGCAGTTTCATTAATGGGGTGAGGCGGAACACTGAAGCTTTCTTT	CASSFINGVRRNTEAFF
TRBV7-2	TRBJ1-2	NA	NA	TGTGCCAGCAGCCAGGGACTGAGGAACTATGGCTACACCTTC	CASSQGLRNYGYTF
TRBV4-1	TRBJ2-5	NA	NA	TGCGCCAGCAGCCAAGGTGGTATCGGGGCGGGGACCCAGTACTTC	CASSQGGIGAGTQYF
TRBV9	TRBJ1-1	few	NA	TGTGCCAGCAGCGTAGACGACACTGAAGCTTTCTTT	CASSVDDTEAFF
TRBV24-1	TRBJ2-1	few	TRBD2	TGTGCCACCAGTGATTATGCCGGGACTAGCGGGTCTTCCCGCGGGGAGCAGTTCTTC	CATSDYAGTSGSSRGEQFF
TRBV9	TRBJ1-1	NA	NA	TGTGCCAGCAGCCGGACATCCCTGAACACTGAAGCTTTCTTT	CASSRTSLNTEAFF
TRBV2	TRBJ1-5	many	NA	TGTGCCAGCAGTGAAGGCAGGGGCTATCAGCCCCAGCATTTT	CASSEGRGYQPQHF
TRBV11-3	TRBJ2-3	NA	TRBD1	TGTGCCAACTTCGACAGGGCCGCAGGAAATACGCAGTATTTT	CANFDRAAGNTQYF
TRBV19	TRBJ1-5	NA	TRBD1	TGTGCCAGTAGTATAGACACAGGGGGCAGCCAGCCCCAGCATTTT	CASSIDTGGSQPQHF
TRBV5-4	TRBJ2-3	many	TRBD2	TGTGCCAGCAGCGCCAGACTAGCGGGAGGACGGGATACGCAGTATTTT	CASSARLAGGRDTQYF
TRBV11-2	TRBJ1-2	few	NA	TGTGCCAGCAGCTTTTATCTTTCTGGGGAATCGTATGGCTACACCTTC	CASSFYLSGESYGYTF
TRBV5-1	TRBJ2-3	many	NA	TGCGCCAGCAGCGAGGGCTCCGCGTCAGATACGCAGTATTTT	CASSEGSASDTQYF
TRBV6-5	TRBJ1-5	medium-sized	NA	TGTGCCAGCAGTTACTCGAGTGATCAGCCCCAGCATTTT	CASSYSSDQPQHF
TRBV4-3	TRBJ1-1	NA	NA	TGCGCCAGCAGCCAAGTGGGCGGATTGAACACTGAAGCTTTCTTT	CASSQVGGLNTEAFF
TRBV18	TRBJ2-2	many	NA	TGTGCCAGCTCACCACGGTCGTCAGGGCGCACCGGGGAGCTGTTTTTT	CASSPRSSGRTGELFF
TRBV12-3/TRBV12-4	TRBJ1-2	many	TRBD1	TGTGCCAGCAGTTTGCTAGAGGGGGCGCAAGGCTACACCTTC	CASSLLEGAQGYTF
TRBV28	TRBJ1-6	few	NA	TGTGCCAGCAGTTTGGCGCAGGGAATGGGGGGTTCACCCCTCCACTTT	CASSLAQGMGGSPLHF
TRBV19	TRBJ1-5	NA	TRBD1	TGTGCCAGTAGTGGGACAGGGGGTACTGACTACGGCAATCAGCCCCAGCATTTT	CASSGTGGTDYGNQPQHF
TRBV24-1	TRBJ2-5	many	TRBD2	TGTGCCACCAGTGTGTGGGTAGCGGGGAGTGAGACCCAGTACTTC	CATSVWVAGSETQYF
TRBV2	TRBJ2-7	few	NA	TGTGCCAGCAAGGGACGGATATACTACGAGCAGTACTTC	CASKGRIYYEQYF
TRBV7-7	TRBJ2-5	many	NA	TGTGCCAGCAGCTCTGCTGGAGCCTTCCAAGAGACCCAGTACTTC	CASSSAGAFQETQYF
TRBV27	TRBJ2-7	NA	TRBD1	TGTGCCAGCAGTACAGGGGCTGGTGTCTACGAGCAGTACTTC	CASSTGAGVYEQYF
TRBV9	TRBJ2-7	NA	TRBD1	TGTGCCAGCAGCACGGGACAGGTGGGGTACGAGCAGTACTTC	CASSTGQVGYEQYF
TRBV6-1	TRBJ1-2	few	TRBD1	TGTGCCAGCAGTCCGGACAGGAACTATGGCTACACCTTC	CASSPDRNYGYTF
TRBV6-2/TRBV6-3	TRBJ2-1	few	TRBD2	TGTGCCAGCAGGACCGGGACTAGCGGGAAAGGCGGCAATGAGCAGTTCTTC	CASRTGTSGKGGNEQFF
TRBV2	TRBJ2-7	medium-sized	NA	TGTGCCAGCCTTGACAGGTCGGGGGACGAGCAGTACTTC	CASLDRSGDEQYF
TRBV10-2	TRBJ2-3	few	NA	TGCGCCAGCAGTTATACCCTATGGCGAGATACGCAGTATTTT	CASSYTLWRDTQYF
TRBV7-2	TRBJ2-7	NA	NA	TGTGCCAGCAGCTACGGACAGCCCCCTTACGAGCAGTACTTC	CASSYGQPPYEQYF
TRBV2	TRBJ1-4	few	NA	TGTGCCAGCAGAGCCAAAGGGACTGAAAAACTGTTTTTT	CASRAKGTEKLFF
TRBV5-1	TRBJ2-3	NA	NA	TGCCCCAGCAGCTTAGGCGGGAACGACCCCAGAGATACGCAGTATTTT	CPSSLGGNDPRDTQYF
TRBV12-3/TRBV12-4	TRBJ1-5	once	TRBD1	TGTGCCAGCAGTTTAGGAAGGGGGGACAGGGGCTCACCCAATCAGCCCCAGCATTTT	CASSLGRGDRGSPNQPQHF
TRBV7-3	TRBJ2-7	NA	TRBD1	TGTGCCAGCAGCCCGGACAGGGGCCCATACGAGCAGTACTTC	CASSPDRGPYEQYF
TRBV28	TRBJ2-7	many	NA	TGTGCCAGCAGGGCAGGGGGACTCTACGAGCAGTACTTC	CASRAGGLYEQYF
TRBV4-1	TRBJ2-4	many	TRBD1	TGCGCCAGCAGCACGGTTGGGGCAGGGGGCATGGACATTCAGTACTTC	CASSTVGAGGMDIQYF
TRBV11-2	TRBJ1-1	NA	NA	TGTGCCGGCAGCTCCCAGTCCGGGGAAGCTCTCTTT	CAGSSQSGEALF
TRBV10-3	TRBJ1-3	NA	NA	TGTGCCATCAGTGAGATTATGTTTTCCTCTGGAAACACCAAAGATTTT	CAISEIMFSSGNTKDF
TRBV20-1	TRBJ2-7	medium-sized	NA	TGCAGTGCTAGAGACGTTGGCCGAACCTACGAGCAGTACTTC	CSARDVGRTYEQYF
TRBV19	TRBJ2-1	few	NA	TGTGCCAGTGCAGGTAGGGGCCCCGGAGGTGAGCAGTTCTTC	CASAGRGPGGEQFF
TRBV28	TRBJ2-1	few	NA	TGTGCCAGCAGAACCGGGTCGAAGAATGAGCAGTTCTTC	CASRTGSKNEQFF
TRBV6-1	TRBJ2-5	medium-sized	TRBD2	TGTGCCAGCAGCGGGACTAGAGAAGAGACCCAGTACTTC	CASSGTREETQYF
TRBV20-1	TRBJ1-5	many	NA	NA	CSASFGPGNQPQHF
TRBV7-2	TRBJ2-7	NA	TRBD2	TGTGCCAGCAGTTTGACTAGCGGGGACCTCTACGAGCAGTACTTC	CASSLTSGDLYEQYF
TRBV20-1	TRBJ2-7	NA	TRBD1	TGCAGTGCCGGGACAGGGCGTGAGCAGTACTTC	CSAGTGREQYF
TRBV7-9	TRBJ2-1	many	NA	TGTGCCAGCAGCACCCGGGACGCTCCCGGCGATGAGCAGTTCTTC	CASSTRDAPGDEQFF
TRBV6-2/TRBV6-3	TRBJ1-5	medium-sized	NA	TGTGCCAGCAGTCAAGGACAGCCCCAGCATTTT	CASSQGQPQHF
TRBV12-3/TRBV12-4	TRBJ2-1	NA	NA	TGTGCCAGCAGTTCTAGCGCCACCCCTGGAAATGAGCAGTTCTTC	CASSSSATPGNEQFF
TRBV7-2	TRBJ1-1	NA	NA	TGTGCCAGCAGCCCCTTCCGAGAGACTGAAGCTTTCTTT	CASSPFRETEAFF
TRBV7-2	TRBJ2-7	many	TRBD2	TGTGCCAGCAGCCAACTAGCGGGAGCCTACGAGCAGTACTTC	CASSQLAGAYEQYF
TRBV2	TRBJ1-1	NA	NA	TGTGCCAGCAGAAAGGGGAACACTGAAGCTTTCTTT	CASRKGNTEAFF
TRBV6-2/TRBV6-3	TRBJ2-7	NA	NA	TGTGCCAGCAGTTCGAGAGGGGTTTCCTACGAGCAGTACTTC	CASSSRGVSYEQYF